These T cell receptor beta chains were read from a single sample in a study of CD8 T cells in Susac syndrome. TCRdb fed the immunoSEQ multiplex PCR reads into MiXCR, producing one record per CDR3 protein. The table includes about 130,000 distinct CDR3 sequences, about 95% detected once. Sequenced: CD4+ T cells from PBMCs. The receptors here all came from a human donor in good health. Both conserved end residues are part of each CDR3. D genes are given only for firm matches. Size tells how often a clone was seen (once, few, many) or the class of an expanded clone, and some rows leave it out.

V gene: TRBV6-1
clone size: -
J gene: TRBJ2-7
D gene: TRBD1
CDR3 protein: CASSERTGSFNEQYF
CDR3 DNA: TGTGCCAGCAGTGAGCGGACAGGGTCCTTCAACGAGCAGTACTTC

V gene: TRBV19
clone size: -
J gene: TRBJ1-2
D gene: -
CDR3 protein: CASSSTPLTANYGYTF
CDR3 DNA: TGTGCCAGTAGTTCAACGCCTCTTACAGCTAACTATGGCTACACCTTC

V gene: TRBV9
clone size: -
J gene: TRBJ1-1
D gene: -
CDR3 protein: CASSVEGLKQGGAFF
CDR3 DNA: TGTGCCAGCAGCGTAGAAGGGCTAAAACAAGGGGGAGCTTTCTTT

V gene: TRBV23-1
clone size: -
J gene: TRBJ2-4
D gene: TRBD2
CDR3 protein: CASSQSWEGRGNIQYF
CDR3 DNA: TGCGCCAGCAGTCAATCGTGGGAGGGCCGCGGAAACATTCAGTACTTC

V gene: TRBV18
clone size: -
J gene: TRBJ2-7
D gene: TRBD2
CDR3 protein: CASSPLSGRAPDEQYF
CDR3 DNA: TGTGCCAGCTCACCCCTTAGCGGGAGGGCCCCAGACGAGCAGTACTTC

V gene: TRBV7-2
clone size: -
J gene: TRBJ2-5
D gene: TRBD2
CDR3 protein: CASSFRGAGGLYQETQYF
CDR3 DNA: TGTGCCAGCAGCTTTCGTGGGGCGGGAGGGCTGTACCAAGAGACCCAGTACTTC

V gene: TRBV19
clone size: -
J gene: TRBJ2-2
D gene: TRBD2
CDR3 protein: CASSAPGLAGTGELFF
CDR3 DNA: TGTGCCAGTAGTGCTCCGGGACTAGCGGGAACCGGGGAGCTGTTTTTT

V gene: TRBV28
clone size: -
J gene: TRBJ2-5
D gene: TRBD1
CDR3 protein: CASSRGTGETEETQYF
CDR3 DNA: TGTGCCAGCAGTCGAGGGACAGGAGAGACAGAAGAGACCCAGTACTTC

V gene: TRBV6-5
clone size: -
J gene: TRBJ2-4
D gene: -
CDR3 protein: CASTSGDLAKNIQYF
CDR3 DNA: TGTGCCAGCACCTCCGGGGATCTAGCCAAAAACATTCAGTACTTC

V gene: TRBV12-3/TRBV12-4
clone size: once
J gene: TRBJ1-2
D gene: -
CDR3 protein: CASSLSGRSNYGYTF
CDR3 DNA: TGTGCCAGCAGTTTATCGGGACGCTCTAACTATGGCTACACCTTC

V gene: TRBV25-1
clone size: -
J gene: TRBJ2-2
D gene: -
CDR3 protein: CASSAHGGLSASGELFF
CDR3 DNA: TGTGCCAGCAGTGCCCATGGAGGACTCTCCGCGAGCGGGGAGCTGTTTTTT

V gene: TRBV12-3/TRBV12-4
clone size: -
J gene: TRBJ1-1
D gene: -
CDR3 protein: CASSPRTRGLSTEAFF
CDR3 DNA: TGTGCCAGCAGTCCACGGACCCGAGGCCTTAGCACTGAAGCTTTCTTT

V gene: TRBV20-1
clone size: -
J gene: TRBJ1-1
D gene: -
CDR3 protein: CSASSARGELRTEAFF
CDR3 DNA: TGCAGTGCTAGCTCTGCTCGGGGGGAACTACGGACTGAAGCTTTCTTT

V gene: TRBV6-2/TRBV6-3
clone size: -
J gene: TRBJ2-7
D gene: TRBD1
CDR3 protein: CASRWTGLYEQYF
CDR3 DNA: TGTGCCAGCAGATGGACAGGTCTCTACGAGCAGTACTTC

V gene: TRBV2
clone size: -
J gene: TRBJ2-2
D gene: -
CDR3 protein: CASGVAPGELFF
CDR3 DNA: TGTGCCAGTGGAGTTGCCCCCGGGGAGCTGTTTTTT

V gene: TRBV5-1
clone size: -
J gene: TRBJ2-2
D gene: TRBD2
CDR3 protein: CASSGKDSGKAGELFF
CDR3 DNA: TGCGCCAGCAGCGGTAAAGACAGCGGGAAGGCCGGGGAGCTGTTTTTT

V gene: TRBV13
clone size: -
J gene: TRBJ2-1
D gene: TRBD2
CDR3 protein: CASSRGLAGVLNEQFF
CDR3 DNA: TGTGCCAGCAGCCGCGGACTAGCGGGAGTTCTAAATGAGCAGTTCTTC

V gene: TRBV5-4
clone size: -
J gene: TRBJ2-1
D gene: -
CDR3 protein: CASSFGGVQAYNEQFF
CDR3 DNA: TGTGCCAGCAGCTTCGGGGGAGTACAGGCCTACAATGAGCAGTTCTTC

V gene: TRBV19
clone size: -
J gene: TRBJ1-5
D gene: -
CDR3 protein: CATRDTSNQPQHF
CDR3 DNA: TGTGCCACCCGGGACACTAGCAATCAGCCCCAGCATTTT

V gene: TRBV19
clone size: -
J gene: TRBJ2-5
D gene: TRBD1
CDR3 protein: CASSRGWQGARETQYF
CDR3 DNA: TGTGCCAGTAGCAGGGGGTGGCAGGGGGCGCGAGAGACCCAGTACTTC

V gene: TRBV5-1
clone size: -
J gene: TRBJ2-1
D gene: -
CDR3 protein: CASSLSGAGQFF
CDR3 DNA: TGCGCCAGCAGCTTATCCGGGGCTGGGCAGTTCTTC

V gene: TRBV24-1
clone size: once
J gene: TRBJ2-1
D gene: -
CDR3 protein: CATSGQGRYNEQFF
CDR3 DNA: TGTGCCACCAGTGGGCAGGGGAGGTACAATGAGCAGTTCTTC

V gene: TRBV12-3/TRBV12-4
clone size: -
J gene: TRBJ2-5
D gene: TRBD2
CDR3 protein: CASGLGGRETQYF
CDR3 DNA: TGTGCCAGCGGCCTAGGCGGGAGGGAGACCCAGTACTTC

V gene: TRBV6-5
clone size: -
J gene: TRBJ1-1
D gene: -
CDR3 protein: CASSSPRGDTEAFF
CDR3 DNA: TGTGCCAGCAGTTCACCGAGAGGAGACACTGAAGCTTTCTTT

V gene: TRBV2
clone size: once
J gene: TRBJ2-1
D gene: -
CDR3 protein: CASSEYLNEQFF
CDR3 DNA: TGTGCCAGCAGTGAATACCTCAATGAGCAGTTCTTC

V gene: TRBV7-2
clone size: -
J gene: TRBJ1-2
D gene: -
CDR3 protein: CASSLSWGVYGYTF
CDR3 DNA: TGTGCCAGCAGCTTATCCTGGGGGGTCTATGGCTACACCTTC

V gene: TRBV3-1
clone size: -
J gene: TRBJ1-4
D gene: -
CDR3 protein: CASSQDAALFF
CDR3 DNA: TGTGCCAGCAGCCAAGATGCCGCACTGTTTTTT

V gene: TRBV5-1
clone size: -
J gene: TRBJ1-3
D gene: -
CDR3 protein: CASSFDGGSGNTIYF
CDR3 DNA: TGCGCCAGCAGCTTCGACGGAGGGTCGGGAAACACCATATATTTT

V gene: TRBV5-1
clone size: -
J gene: TRBJ2-7
D gene: TRBD1
CDR3 protein: CASSSPGQTYEQYF
CDR3 DNA: TGCGCCAGCAGCTCCCCGGGACAGACCTACGAGCAGTACTTC

V gene: TRBV5-1
clone size: -
J gene: TRBJ2-7
D gene: TRBD2
CDR3 protein: CASSTSGSPHEQYF
CDR3 DNA: TGCGCCAGCAGCACAAGCGGGAGCCCCCACGAGCAGTACTTC

V gene: TRBV7-2
clone size: -
J gene: TRBJ1-2
D gene: -
CDR3 protein: CASSLGSGGYTF
CDR3 DNA: TGTGCCAGCAGCCTAGGGTCAGGGGGCTACACCTTC

V gene: TRBV6-5
clone size: -
J gene: TRBJ1-3
D gene: -
CDR3 protein: CASSYSLTGISGNTIYF
CDR3 DNA: TGTGCCAGCAGTTACAGTCTCACAGGGATTTCTGGAAACACCATATATTTT

V gene: TRBV19
clone size: -
J gene: TRBJ1-2
D gene: -
CDR3 protein: CASWTANYGYTF
CDR3 DNA: TGTGCCAGCTGGACAGCTAACTATGGCTACACCTTC

V gene: TRBV29-1
clone size: -
J gene: TRBJ2-1
D gene: -
CDR3 protein: CSVRYTGEQFF
CDR3 DNA: TGCAGCGTTAGGTATACCGGTGAGCAGTTCTTC

V gene: TRBV3-1
clone size: -
J gene: TRBJ2-1
D gene: -
CDR3 protein: CASSQVGVTYNEQFF
CDR3 DNA: TGTGCCAGCAGCCAAGTCGGGGTCACCTACAATGAGCAGTTCTTC

V gene: TRBV28
clone size: -
J gene: TRBJ2-3
D gene: TRBD2
CDR3 protein: CASSQTWTSGGTDTQYF
CDR3 DNA: TGTGCCAGCAGCCAGACATGGACTAGCGGGGGCACAGATACGCAGTATTTT

V gene: TRBV25-1
clone size: -
J gene: TRBJ2-5
D gene: -
CDR3 protein: CASSPPQDPQYF
CDR3 DNA: TGTGCCAGCAGCCCCCCACAGGACCCCCAGTACTTC

V gene: TRBV29-1
clone size: -
J gene: TRBJ2-1
D gene: -
CDR3 protein: CSVVTYNEQFF
CDR3 DNA: TGCAGCGTTGTCACCTACAATGAGCAGTTCTTC

V gene: TRBV6-5
clone size: -
J gene: TRBJ1-3
D gene: TRBD1
CDR3 protein: CASSRGTGAGNTIYF
CDR3 DNA: TGTGCCAGCAGCCGCGGGACAGGGGCTGGAAACACCATATATTTT

V gene: TRBV29-1
clone size: -
J gene: TRBJ2-5
D gene: TRBD1
CDR3 protein: CSVDRQGRQETQYF
CDR3 DNA: TGCAGCGTTGACCGACAGGGGCGACAAGAGACCCAGTACTTC

V gene: TRBV6-5
clone size: -
J gene: TRBJ1-2
D gene: TRBD1
CDR3 protein: CASTLTGHGYTF
CDR3 DNA: TGTGCCAGCACCCTGACAGGGCATGGCTACACCTTC

V gene: TRBV19
clone size: -
J gene: TRBJ1-5
D gene: TRBD1
CDR3 protein: CASSSWDRVNQPQHF
CDR3 DNA: TGTGCCAGTAGTTCCTGGGACAGGGTAAACCAGCCCCAGCATTTT

V gene: TRBV6-6
clone size: -
J gene: TRBJ2-7
D gene: TRBD2
CDR3 protein: CAAKASGDSYEQYF
CDR3 DNA: TGTGCCGCAAAGGCCAGCGGGGACTCCTACGAGCAGTACTTC

V gene: TRBV27
clone size: -
J gene: TRBJ2-1
D gene: TRBD2
CDR3 protein: CASSYSGTSGTIYNEQFF
CDR3 DNA: TGTGCCAGCAGTTACTCCGGGACTAGCGGGACCATTTACAATGAGCAGTTCTTC

V gene: TRBV29-1
clone size: -
J gene: TRBJ1-5
D gene: -
CDR3 protein: CSVEIGGGQPQHF
CDR3 DNA: TGCAGCGTTGAAATCGGGGGGGGTCAGCCCCAGCATTTT

V gene: TRBV2
clone size: -
J gene: TRBJ1-5
D gene: -
CDR3 protein: CASSVGSSNQPQHF
CDR3 DNA: TGTGCCAGCAGTGTGGGCAGCAGCAATCAGCCCCAGCATTTT

V gene: TRBV5-6
clone size: -
J gene: TRBJ2-3
D gene: -
CDR3 protein: CASSLKVASDTQYF
CDR3 DNA: TGTGCCAGCAGCTTGAAGGTCGCCTCCGATACGCAGTATTTT

V gene: TRBV27
clone size: -
J gene: TRBJ2-7
D gene: TRBD2
CDR3 protein: CASSLIFLGTSDSYEQYF
CDR3 DNA: TGTGCCAGCAGTTTAATCTTTCTCGGGACTAGCGACTCCTACGAGCAGTACTTC

V gene: TRBV18
clone size: -
J gene: TRBJ2-3
D gene: -
CDR3 protein: CASSPPAPGDQYF
CDR3 DNA: TGTGCCAGCTCACCACCGGCCCCCGGGGACCAGTATTTT

V gene: TRBV4-2
clone size: -
J gene: TRBJ1-4
D gene: TRBD1
CDR3 protein: CASSQEGGQGREKLFF
CDR3 DNA: TGTGCCAGCAGCCAAGAGGGGGGACAGGGAAGGGAAAAACTGTTTTTT

V gene: TRBV5-1
clone size: -
J gene: TRBJ2-5
D gene: -
CDR3 protein: CASSPTSTLETQYF
CDR3 DNA: TGCGCCAGCAGTCCCACATCTACCCTAGAGACCCAGTACTTC